This T cell receptor (beta chain) is from a study of PD-1 blockade in mismatch repair-deficient tumors (dated by TCRdb to between 2016 and 2019). In terms of the full investigation: Between September 2013 and September 2016, the trial enrolled some 91 consecutive patients with 12 mismatch repair-deficient cancer types, every one of whom had been previously treated and was progressing. Deep sequencing of TCR CDR3 regions was used to track tumor-associated T cell clones in peripheral blood of patients responding to PD-1 blockade. Study-wide conclusions, independent of this receptor: Rapid expansion after pembrolizumab followed by contraction, generally before radiologic responses, was shown by tumor-resident clones, which were often undetectable in blood before treatment.

Library prep was done by the immunoSEQ multiplex PCR assay. The table comes from immuneACCESS by way of TCRdb, which keeps in-frame sequences with V and J called. Part of the clones is missing from these tables; in studies checked, under half for an unresolved V gene and the rest for unknown reasons. The sample data list some 15,000 clones, and around 84% of these were observed just once. The ten largest clones take up less than 2% of the sample. Mismatch repair deficiency was established in every enrolled patient by polymerase chain reaction or immunohistochemistry. TCR sequencing was performed for a few patients who responded to pembrolizumab therapy. In the phase II trial, pembrolizumab PD-1 blockade was tested prospectively in advanced mismatch repair-deficient cancers, no matter which tissue of origin the cancers came from. Peripheral blood T cell samples were collected serially, before PD-1 blockade began and at several time points afterward. Blood sampling times were reported as weeks after the first pembrolizumab dose.

CDR1 and CDR2, looked up from the germline V gene, are MGHRA and YSYEKL. Reading from cysteine to phenylalanine, the CDR3 counts 15 amino acids. The DNA shown is the 45-base CDR3, in frame from base 1. V and J are truncated by 3 bases and 2 bases respectively, leaving an intervening sequence of 14 bases. Notes on this clone: Which antigen it targets is not known. No qualities accompany the bases; no much larger clone lies one base away.

This receptor chain uses TRBV4-1 and TRBJ2-7; the D gene is not confidently resolved. This specimen consisted of PBMCs, obtained less than 15 weeks after starting pembrolizumab. This receptor was obtained from an adult with mismatch repair-deficient cancer. The CDR3 loop reads CASSQSAQFAYEQYF. The DNA sequence reads TGCGCCAGCAGCCAGTCGGCACAGTTTGCCTACGAGCAGTACTTC.